A single sample gave rise to the 22 T cell receptor beta chains below, sequenced in a study of T cell responses to AZD1222 COVID-19 vaccine. Only in-frame clones appear in the TCRdb table, and some are missing; sequencing was by immunoSEQ multiplex PCR. The table has about 130,000 clones, about 86% seen once. Source: peripheral blood, taken on day 0 of AZD1222 vaccination. Receptor source: an adult in good health.

The J gene is TRBJ1-4, the V gene TRBV19; D is ambiguous. This CDR3 comprises 13 residues. V was pared by 10 bases and J by 2 bases, with 11 bases between. The germline gives CDR1 LNHDA, CDR2 SQIVND (reference sequence). DNA of the CDR3: TGTGCCACCTCACGGTCCACTAATGAAAAACTGTTTTTT. Residues: CATSRSTNEKLFF.

V and J are TRBV10-2 and TRBJ1-3; 9 nucleotides agree with TRBD1. The length of the CDR3 is 14 residues. The V segment lost 9 bases and the J segment 3 bases; nucleotides outside the gene matches: 6. Germline V gene sequence: CDR1 WSHSY, CDR2 SAAADI. The CDR3 DNA reads as TGCGCCAGTAATGGACAGGGGAATGGAAACACCATATATTTT. It encodes CASNGQGNGNTIYF.

J is TRBJ1-5 and V is TRBV10-3; 9 nucleotides agree with TRBD1. Unmatched junction bases numbered 3, after V lost 0 bases and J lost 3 bases. The CDR3 loop spans 16 amino acids. Germline CDR1 reads ENHRY; CDR2 reads SYGVKD. The CDR3 here is CAISESDRGNNQPQHF. The DNA of the CDR3 is TGTGCCATCAGTGAGTCCGACAGGGGGAACAATCAGCCCCAGCATTTT.

The gene calls are TRBV3-1 (or the pseudogene TRBV3-2) and TRBJ1-2, with a possible D match to TRBD1 (5 bases). The CDR3 runs to 13 residues. The ends were cut back, 0 bases at V and 8 bases at J, with 10 bases in the middle. CDR1 is LGHDT and CDR2 is YNNKEL in the germline V gene (reference sequence). The DNA for the CDR3 is TGTGCCAGCAGCCAAGAGGCGGGGGTGGGCTACACCTTC. Amino acids: CASSQEAGVGYTF.

The chain employs TRBV24-1 and TRBJ2-2; 8 positions agree with TRBD2. CDR1 is KGHDR and CDR2 is SFDVKD in the germline V gene. V lost 11 bases and J lost 5; bases outside the gene matches: 15. This CDR3 has 16 amino acids. CDR3: CAISPASGLVTGELFF. The CDR3 region has the DNA TGTGCCATCAGCCCGGCTAGCGGGTTAGTTACCGGGGAGCTGTTTTTT.

J is TRBJ2-3 and V is TRBV5-6; TRBD1 matches 7 bases. The V segment lost 2 bases and the J segment 1 base; nucleotides outside the gene matches: 13. This CDR3 spans 18 amino acids. Germline V CDR1 and CDR2: SGHDT, YYEEEE. Here the CDR3 DNA reads TGTGCCAGCAGCTTCCGGGACAGTGGACCGACGGGCACAGATACGCAGTATTTT. Protein: CASSFRDSGPTGTDTQYF.

The J gene is TRBJ1-6, the V gene TRBV10-1, with D perhaps TRBD1 (5 bases). V was trimmed by 1 base and J by 4 bases, leaving 11 bases between them. Germline V gene data show CDR1 as WNHNN and CDR2 as SYGVQD (reference sequence). This CDR3 is built from 16 residues. CDR3 bases: TGCGCCAGCAGTGAGTTTGCCAAGGGGTATAATTCACCCCTCCACTTT. Amino acids: CASSEFAKGYNSPLHF.

This clone was detected once. This chain links TRBV10-3 with TRBJ2-3; no clear D. The ends were cut back, 8 bases at V and 4 bases at J, with 25 bases in the middle. The length of the CDR3 is 17 residues. Germline assignment: CDR1 ENHRY and CDR2 SYGVKD. The CDR3 DNA follows: TGTGCCATCGGAAGCCGGGCTCAGGTGGGGATCGCAGATACGCAGTATTTT. It translates to CAIGSRAQVGIADTQYF.

V usage is TRBV18 and J usage is TRBJ2-1; D is undetermined. CDR3 size: 15 residues. Germline V gene sequence: CDR1 KGHSH, CDR2 LQKENI. The ends were cut back, 0 bases at V and 1 base at J, with 7 bases in the middle. CDR3 protein: CASSPPSTSYNEQFF. In DNA form, the CDR3 reads TGTGCCAGCTCACCACCCTCTACATCCTACAATGAGCAGTTCTTC.

Only a few counts were recorded for this clone. This chain links TRBV5-4 with TRBJ2-7, with D maybe TRBD1 (5 bases). V gave up 1 base and J gave up 1 base, with 12 bases separating them. The CDR3 sequence is 15 residues long. Germline V gives CDR1 SGHNT, CDR2 YYREEE (reference sequence). The CDR3 bases are TGTGCCAGCAGCTTGATAGGGGAACGATCCTACGAGCAGTACTTC. Its protein is CASSLIGERSYEQYF.

The J gene is TRBJ1-1, the V gene TRBV5-1; a possible D gene is TRBD1 (5 bases). Deletions cut 0 bases from V and 5 bases from J, with 11 bases between. CDR1 and CDR2 from the germline V gene are SGHRS and YFSETQ. CDR3 length: 14 residues. CDR3 nucleotides: TGCGCCAGCAGCTTGGCCTTTGAGGGGACTGAAGCTTTCTTT. Translating gives CASSLAFEGTEAFF.

This sequence joins TRBV18 and TRBJ1-6; a possible D gene is TRBD1 (5 bases). The V gene's germline CDR1 is KGHSH and CDR2 LQKENI. CDR3 length: 19 residues. Trimming left V 0 bases short and J 0 bases short, with 15 bases between. CDR3 DNA: TGTGCCAGCTCACCACCCCAGGGCCGAATGAGCTCCTATAATTCACCCCTCCACTTT. Translating gives CASSPPQGRMSSYNSPLHF.

This sequence joins TRBV30 and TRBJ2-7; TRBD1 or TRBD2 may be the D gene (6 bases each). With 0 bases removed from V and 4 bases from J, the gap between germline ends came to 10 bases. This CDR3 has 13 residues. Germline V CDR1 and CDR2: GTSNPN, SVGIG (reference sequence). The CDR3 sequence is CAWSVRGGYEQYF. The CDR3 DNA sequence: TGTGCCTGGAGTGTACGAGGGGGGTACGAGCAGTACTTC.

This clone appeared a single time. J is TRBJ2-7 and V is TRBV27; the match to TRBD2 covers 9 bases. With 5 bases clipped from V and 4 bases from J, the junction kept 15 bases outside the gene matches. The CDR3 consists of 17 residues. CDR1 is MNHEY, CDR2 SMNVEV, per germline (reference sequence). For the CDR3, the DNA is TGTGCCAGCAGTCCTCTCAGGGCTAGCGGGACAAAGTACGAGCAGTACTTC. Translating gives CASSPLRASGTKYEQYF.

This clone was found a few times. The chain recombines TRBV27 with TRBJ1-2; perhaps TRBD1 as D (6 bases). CDR1 and CDR2 from the germline V gene are MNHEY and SMNVEV (reference sequence). The V gene lost 7 bases and the J gene lost 0 bases, with 24 bases spanning the gap. The CDR3 sequence is 18 residues long. CDR3 amino acids: CASKRLVPKQGANYGYTF. The CDR3 DNA follows: TGTGCCAGCAAACGACTCGTACCCAAACAGGGAGCTAACTATGGCTACACCTTC.

The chain links TRBV24-1 to TRBJ2-3, with D possibly being TRBD1 (6 bases). CDR3 length: 13 residues. The germline gives CDR1 KGHDR, CDR2 SFDVKD. The ends were cut back, 9 bases at V and 1 base at J, with 10 bases in the middle. The CDR3 region is CATQGPRTDTQYF. The CDR3 nucleotides are TGTGCCACCCAGGGGCCGCGCACAGATACGCAGTATTTT.

The chain links TRBV20-1 to TRBJ2-3; D perhaps matches TRBD2 (6 bases). The V end was cut by 3 bases, the J end by 12 bases, with 13 bases between. CDR3 size: 11 residues. Germline CDR1 is DFQATT and CDR2 is SNEGSKA (reference sequence). CDR3 protein: CSARNSGDQYF. In DNA, the CDR3 is TGCAGTGCTAGGAATAGCGGAGATCAGTATTTT.

The chain links TRBV4-3 to TRBJ2-2; tentative D call: TRBD1 (7 bases). CDR1 and CDR2 (germline): LGHNA, YSLEER. This CDR3 contains 17 residues. V was clipped by 6 bases and J by 3 bases, with 20 bases between them. The CDR3, as DNA: TGCGCCAGCAGGGCAAGACAGGGAGGTTTGGACACCGGGGAGCTGTTTTTT. It yields the protein CASRARQGGLDTGELFF.

The chain couples TRBV29-1 to TRBJ2-5; D is perhaps TRBD2 (6 bases). V was pared by 6 bases and J by 6 bases, with 14 bases between. The germline V gene has CDR1 SQVTM and CDR2 ANQGSEA. This CDR3 comprises 12 residues. CDR3 residues: CSVGTPEKTQYF. The CDR3 bases are TGCAGCGTCGGGACTCCCGAGAAGACCCAGTACTTC. Full variable domain (missing parts from reference TRBV29-1 and TRBJ2-5): SAVISQKPSRDICQRGTSLTIQCQVDSQVTMMFWYRQQPGQSLTLIATANQGSEATYESGFVIDKFPISRPNLTFSTLTVSNMSPEDSSIYLCSVGTPEKTQYFGPGTRLLVL.

Only a few counts were recorded for this clone. The V call is TRBV7-6, the J call TRBJ2-3, with 8 positions matching TRBD2. V trimming: 4 bases; J trimming: 4 bases; junction bases outside the gene matches: 19. The CDR3 contains 19 residues. Per germline, CDR1 SGHVS and CDR2 FNYEAQ. The CDR3 DNA is TGTGCCAGCAGCTCCAGGACCAGGGGAAGGCGGGGGGTTTCAGATACGCAGTATTTT. Its translation: CASSSRTRGRRGVSDTQYF.

The V gene is TRBV7-3, the J gene TRBJ2-2; D remains ambiguous. V gave up 0 bases and J gave up 5 bases, with 4 bases separating them. This CDR3 has 13 amino acids. Germline assignment: CDR1 SGHTA and CDR2 FQGTGA. The CDR3 loop reads CASSLTPTGELFF. The CDR3 nucleotides read TGTGCCAGCAGCTTAACTCCGACCGGGGAGCTGTTTTTT.

This clone was observed a single time. This chain joins TRBV3-1 (or the pseudogene TRBV3-2) and TRBJ2-2, with 9 positions matching TRBD1. V lost 6 bases and J lost 5; bases outside the gene matches: 7. The germline CDR1 and CDR2 sequences are LGHDT and YNNKEL (reference sequence). The CDR3 length is 15 residues. The CDR3 loop is CASSQQGAITGELFF. The CDR3 DNA is TGTGCCAGCAGTCAACAGGGGGCGATAACCGGGGAGCTGTTTTTT.